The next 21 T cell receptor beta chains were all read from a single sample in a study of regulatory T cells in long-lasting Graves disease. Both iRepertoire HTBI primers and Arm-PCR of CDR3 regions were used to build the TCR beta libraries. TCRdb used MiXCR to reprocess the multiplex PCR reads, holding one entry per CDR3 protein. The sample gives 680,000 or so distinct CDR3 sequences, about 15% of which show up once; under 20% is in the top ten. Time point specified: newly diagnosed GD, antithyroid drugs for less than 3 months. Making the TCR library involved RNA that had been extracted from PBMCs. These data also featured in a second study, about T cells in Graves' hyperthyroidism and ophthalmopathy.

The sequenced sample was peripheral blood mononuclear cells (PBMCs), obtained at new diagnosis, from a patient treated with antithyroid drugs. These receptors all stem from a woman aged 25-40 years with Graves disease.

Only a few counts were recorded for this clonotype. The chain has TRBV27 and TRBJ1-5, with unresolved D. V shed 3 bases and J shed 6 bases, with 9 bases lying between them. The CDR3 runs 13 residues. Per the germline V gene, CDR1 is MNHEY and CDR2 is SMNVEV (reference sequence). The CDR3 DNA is TGTGCCAGCAGTTTGGCTTCGACTCAGCCCCAGCATTTT. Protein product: CASSLASTQPQHF.

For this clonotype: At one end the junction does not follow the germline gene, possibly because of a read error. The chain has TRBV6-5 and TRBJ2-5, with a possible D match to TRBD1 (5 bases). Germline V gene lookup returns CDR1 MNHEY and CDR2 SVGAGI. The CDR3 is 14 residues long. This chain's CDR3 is CASSYLGHGETQYF. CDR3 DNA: TGTGCCAGTAGTTACCTCGGACATGGGGAGACCCAGTACTTC.

CDR3 sequence: CASSLWALAGGPNEQFF. The CDR3 DNA sequence: TGTGCCAGCAGTTTATGGGCCCTAGCGGGAGGGCCGAATGAGCAGTTCTTC. The rearrangement uses TRBV28 and TRBJ2-1, with 12 bases aligning to TRBD2. CDR3 length: 17 residues. Per germline, CDR1 MDHEN and CDR2 SYDVKM. V lost 0 bases to trimming and J lost 7 bases; unmatched junction nucleotides: 7.

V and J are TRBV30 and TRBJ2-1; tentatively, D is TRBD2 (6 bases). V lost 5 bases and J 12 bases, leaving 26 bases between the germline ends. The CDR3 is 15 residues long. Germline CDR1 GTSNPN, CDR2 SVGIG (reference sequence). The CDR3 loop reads CAWGYGGSERRGQFF. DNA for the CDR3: TGTGCCTGGGGCTACGGGGGTTCCGAGAGGAGGGGGCAGTTCTTC.

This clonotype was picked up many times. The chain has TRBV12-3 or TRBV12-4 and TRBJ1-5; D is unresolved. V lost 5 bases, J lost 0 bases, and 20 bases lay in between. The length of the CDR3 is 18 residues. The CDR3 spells CASSKVAPSRLSNQPQHF. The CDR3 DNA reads TGTGCCAGCAGTAAAGTGGCCCCCTCCCGACTTAGCAATCAGCCCCAGCATTTT.

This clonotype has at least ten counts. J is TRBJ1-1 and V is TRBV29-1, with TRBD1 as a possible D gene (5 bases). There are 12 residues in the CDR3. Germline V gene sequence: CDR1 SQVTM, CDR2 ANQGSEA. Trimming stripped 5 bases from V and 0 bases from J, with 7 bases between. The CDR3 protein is CSVNRMNTEAFF. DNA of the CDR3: TGCAGCGTTAACAGGATGAACACTGAAGCTTTCTTT.

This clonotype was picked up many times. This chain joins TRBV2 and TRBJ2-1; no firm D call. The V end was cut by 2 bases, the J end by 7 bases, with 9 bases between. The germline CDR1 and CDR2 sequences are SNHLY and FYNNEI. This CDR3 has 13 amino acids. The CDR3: CASSEPETNEQFF. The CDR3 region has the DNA TGTGCCAGCAGTGAACCGGAGACGAATGAGCAGTTCTTC.

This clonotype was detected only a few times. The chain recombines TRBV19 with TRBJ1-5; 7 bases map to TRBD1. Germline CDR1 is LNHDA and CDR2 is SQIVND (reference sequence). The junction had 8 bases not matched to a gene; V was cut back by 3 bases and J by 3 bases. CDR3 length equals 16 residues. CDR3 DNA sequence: TGTGCCAGTAGTATTCTCCAGGGGGTGAACAATCAGCCCCAGCATTTT. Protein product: CASSILQGVNNQPQHF.

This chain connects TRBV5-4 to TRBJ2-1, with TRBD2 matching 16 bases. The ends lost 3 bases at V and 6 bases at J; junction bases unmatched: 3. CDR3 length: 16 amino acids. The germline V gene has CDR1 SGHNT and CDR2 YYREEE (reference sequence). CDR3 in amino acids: CASSWGLAGGGNEQFF. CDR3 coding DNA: TGTGCCAGCAGCTGGGGACTAGCGGGAGGGGGCAATGAGCAGTTCTTC.

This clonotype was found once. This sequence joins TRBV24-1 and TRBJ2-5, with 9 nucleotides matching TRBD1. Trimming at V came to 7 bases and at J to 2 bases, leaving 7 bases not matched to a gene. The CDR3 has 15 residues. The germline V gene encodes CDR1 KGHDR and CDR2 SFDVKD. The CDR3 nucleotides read TGTGCCACCAGCCCCGGGACAGGGACTCAAGAGACCCAGTACTTC. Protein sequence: CATSPGTGTQETQYF.

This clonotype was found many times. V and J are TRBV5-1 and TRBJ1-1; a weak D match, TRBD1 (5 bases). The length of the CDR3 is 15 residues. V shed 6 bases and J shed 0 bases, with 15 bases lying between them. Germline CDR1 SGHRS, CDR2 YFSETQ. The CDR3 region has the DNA TGCGCCAGCACCCTCGAGTGGACACTGAACACTGAAGCTTTCTTT. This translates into CASTLEWTLNTEAFF.

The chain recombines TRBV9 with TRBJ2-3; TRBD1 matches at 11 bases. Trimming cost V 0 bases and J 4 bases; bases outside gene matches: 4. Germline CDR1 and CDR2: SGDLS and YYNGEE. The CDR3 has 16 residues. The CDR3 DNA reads TGTGCCAGCAGCGTAGGCCGGGACAGGGGGGCAGATACGCAGTATTTT. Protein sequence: CASSVGRDRGADTQYF.

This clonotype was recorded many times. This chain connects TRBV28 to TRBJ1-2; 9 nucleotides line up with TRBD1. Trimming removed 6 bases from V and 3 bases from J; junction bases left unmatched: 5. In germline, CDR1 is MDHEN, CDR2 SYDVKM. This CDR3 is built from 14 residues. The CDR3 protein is CASRTGGLDYGYTF. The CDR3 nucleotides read TGTGCCAGCAGGACAGGGGGACTCGACTATGGCTACACCTTC.

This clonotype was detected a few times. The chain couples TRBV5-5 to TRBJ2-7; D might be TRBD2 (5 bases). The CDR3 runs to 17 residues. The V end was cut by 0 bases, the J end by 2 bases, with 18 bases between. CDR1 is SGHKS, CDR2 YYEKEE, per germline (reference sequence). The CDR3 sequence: CASSLAGLRVLTYEQYF. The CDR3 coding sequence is TGTGCCAGCAGCTTGGCCGGTCTGAGGGTTTTGACCTACGAGCAGTACTTC.

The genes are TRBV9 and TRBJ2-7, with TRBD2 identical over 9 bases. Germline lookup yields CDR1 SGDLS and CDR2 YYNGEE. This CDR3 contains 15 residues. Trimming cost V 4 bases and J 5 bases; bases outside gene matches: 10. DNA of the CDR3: TGTGCCAGCAGCCCCACTAGCGGGCCCCCCCACGAGCAGTACTTC. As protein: CASSPTSGPPHEQYF.

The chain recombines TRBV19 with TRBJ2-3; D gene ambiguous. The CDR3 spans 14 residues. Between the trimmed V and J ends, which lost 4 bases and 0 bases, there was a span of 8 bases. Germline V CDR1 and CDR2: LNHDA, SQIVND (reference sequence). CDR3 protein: CASSNFFSTDTQYF. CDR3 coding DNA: TGTGCCAGTAGTAACTTCTTTAGCACAGATACGCAGTATTTT.

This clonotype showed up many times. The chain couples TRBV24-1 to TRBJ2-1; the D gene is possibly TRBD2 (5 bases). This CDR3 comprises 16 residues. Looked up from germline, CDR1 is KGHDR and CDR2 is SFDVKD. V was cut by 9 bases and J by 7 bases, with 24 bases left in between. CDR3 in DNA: TGTGCCACCTCTTACCATCGAACCACGACGGGGAATGAGCAGTTCTTC. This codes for CATSYHRTTTGNEQFF.

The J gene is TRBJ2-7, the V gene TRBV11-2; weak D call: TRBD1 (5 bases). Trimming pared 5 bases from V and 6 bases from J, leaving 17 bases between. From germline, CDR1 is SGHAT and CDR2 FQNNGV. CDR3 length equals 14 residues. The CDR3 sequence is CASSKPRGGAEQYF. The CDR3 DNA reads TGTGCCAGCAGCAAGCCCCGTGGTGGGGCCGAGCAGTACTTC.

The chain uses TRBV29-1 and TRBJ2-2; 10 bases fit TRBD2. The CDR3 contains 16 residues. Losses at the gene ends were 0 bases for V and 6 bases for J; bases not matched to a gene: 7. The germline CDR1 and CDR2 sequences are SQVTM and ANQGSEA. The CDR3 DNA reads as TGCAGCGTTGAAGATCAGACTAGCGGGCTCGCCGGGGAGCTGTTTTTT. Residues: CSVEDQTSGLAGELFF.

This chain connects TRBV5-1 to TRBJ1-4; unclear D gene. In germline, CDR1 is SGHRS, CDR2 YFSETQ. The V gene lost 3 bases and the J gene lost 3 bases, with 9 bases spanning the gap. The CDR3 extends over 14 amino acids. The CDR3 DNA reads TGCGCCAGCAGCTATCTGGGCCCTAATGAAAAACTGTTTTTT. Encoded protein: CASSYLGPNEKLFF.

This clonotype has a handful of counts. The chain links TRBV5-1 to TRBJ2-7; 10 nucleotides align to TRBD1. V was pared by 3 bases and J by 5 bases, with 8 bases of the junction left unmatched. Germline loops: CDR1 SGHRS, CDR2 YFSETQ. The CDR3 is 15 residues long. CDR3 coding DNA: TGCGCCAGCAGCTGGGCCGGGACAGGGGCAAACGAGCAGTACTTC. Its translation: CASSWAGTGANEQYF.